These T cell receptor beta chains were read from a single sample in a study of identical twins. Each CDR3 protein is one row after TCRdb ran MiXCR on the 5' RACE reads. Of about 450,000 distinct CDR3 sequences listed, under 20% are singletons. Sequences were obtained from naive T cells sorted from blood. These TCRs come from a man between 45 and 60 years old in good health. The CDR3 runs from the conserved cysteine through the conserved F or W. D genes are given only for firm matches.

-	TRBV18	TRBJ2-1	CASSRQGSLHEQFF
-	TRBV4-2	TRBJ2-3	CASSQDLGSVPSTDTQYF
-	TRBV10-3	TRBJ1-2	CAISADRLFNYGYTF
TRBD1	TRBV6-1	TRBJ2-7	CATQPGTGYYEQYF
-	TRBV3-1	TRBJ2-7	CASSQAYRGKSHEQYF
TRBD1	TRBV3-1	TRBJ2-7	CASRPGTGEPYEQYF
-	TRBV24-1	TRBJ2-5	CATSEVQQETQYF
-	TRBV20-1	TRBJ1-1	CSASREGLPNTEAFF
-	TRBV7-2	TRBJ2-7	CASSLGPVTSGFYEQYF
TRBD2	TRBV29-1	TRBJ2-1	CSVRLAGYNEQFF
-	TRBV18	TRBJ2-3	CASSPLPFGTSTDTQYF
-	TRBV7-2	TRBJ1-2	CASSPGLGGLDYGYNF
-	TRBV6-2/TRBV6-3	TRBJ2-2	CASSYLLGDTGELFF
-	TRBV20-1	TRBJ1-1	CSARVTGLKNTEAFF
TRBD2	TRBV4-3	TRBJ2-1	CASSQGLAGVYEQFF
-	TRBV10-3	TRBJ2-5	CAIIISGSHTSPETQYF
-	TRBV12-3/TRBV12-4	TRBJ1-1	CASRKDYKLAFF
-	TRBV4-1	TRBJ2-7	CASSPQQALSQEQYF
-	TRBV18	TRBJ2-4	CASSAPRGRNIQYF
-	TRBV20-1	TRBJ1-4	CSARQFNEKLFF
-	TRBV29-1	TRBJ1-1	CSVRALNTEAFF
-	TRBV29-1	TRBJ2-1	CSVGQDNEQFF
TRBD2	TRBV20-1	TRBJ2-1	CSARGLAPLNEQFF
-	TRBV5-5	TRBJ1-5	CASSSSPLPGQPQHF
TRBD2	TRBV5-1	TRBJ2-6	CASSLGLAISGANVLTF